Listed below are T cell receptor beta chains from one sample, sequenced in a study of T cell changes during pregnancy in multiple sclerosis. Repertoires were generated with immunoSEQ multiplex PCR, while TCRdb's copy carries only in-frame clones and drops some. The table lists around 96,000 clones, around 93% of them singletons, with roughly 4% in the top ten. The source was peripheral blood, collected in the first trimester of pregnancy. The receptor set was obtained from a female donor with multiple sclerosis, enrolled in a pregnancy study. Each CDR3 is given with its conserved first and last residue.

j_gene | v_gene | CDR3aa
TRBJ2-3 | TRBV9 | CASSGRDSNTDTQYF
TRBJ1-4 | TRBV11-2 | CASSFGRSGEKLFF
TRBJ2-1 | TRBV29-1 | CSVVYRGLNEQFF
TRBJ1-3 | TRBV9 | CASSASSGNTIYF
TRBJ1-1 | TRBV6-5 | CASSTSGLSDTEAFF
TRBJ2-7 | TRBV6-1 | CASSERDIAYEQYF
TRBJ2-7 | TRBV7-8 | CASSLDPTSPPLSYEQYF
TRBJ1-2 | TRBV6-5 | CASSQNIGGYGYTF
TRBJ2-1 | TRBV7-3 | CASSLDGGAYNEQFF
TRBJ2-2 | TRBV30 | CAWDWGGPGELFF
TRBJ2-2 | TRBV18 | CASSPPAAGLPGELFF
TRBJ2-6 | TRBV7-2 | CASSSEDSGANVLTF
TRBJ1-6 | TRBV5-6 | CASSWWRLNSPLHF
TRBJ2-4 | TRBV11-2 | CASSLGGLAGGPKNIQYF
TRBJ2-1 | TRBV19 | CASRYGTGYNEQFF
TRBJ1-2 | TRBV2 | CASQGQDYGYTF
TRBJ2-1 | TRBV18 | CASGTGLEQFF
TRBJ2-3 | TRBV6-5 | CASTGPGQGSDTQYF
TRBJ2-1 | TRBV11-2 | CASRGAPRVWEQFF
TRBJ1-4 | TRBV25-1 | CASSGGREYEKLFF
TRBJ2-3 | TRBV5-6 | CASSLGFSGGTTDTQYF
TRBJ1-1 | TRBV7-9 | CASSTGGWGVGGTEAFF
TRBJ2-5 | TRBV30 | CAWSVRSAKETQYF
TRBJ2-1 | TRBV9 | CASTTAGLDFNEQFF
TRBJ1-1 | TRBV9 | CASSVGTGEVHTEAFF